Shown below are 5 T cell receptor beta chains from a single sample sequenced in a study of regulatory T cells in long-lasting Graves disease. Investigators prepared the TCR beta libraries by applying iRepertoire HTBI primers and Arm-PCR of CDR3 regions. One entry per CDR3 protein, called by TCRdb with MiXCR from the multiplex PCR reads. The repertoire holds some 350,000 distinct CDR3 sequences, with 15% to 20% as singletons. As for time point: newly diagnosed GD, antithyroid drugs for less than 3 months. Scientists built the TCR library using RNA that was extracted from PBMCs. These same data were also listed under a study on T cells in Graves' hyperthyroidism and ophthalmopathy.

This specimen consisted of peripheral blood mononuclear cells (PBMCs), obtained at new diagnosis, from a patient treated with antithyroid drugs. All receptors derive from a woman aged 18-29 years with Graves disease.

This clonotype was counted between two and nine times. The chain recombines TRBV6-1 with TRBJ1-2, with D possibly TRBD1 on 5 matching bases. The CDR3 sequence is 11 residues long. Germline V CDR1 and CDR2: MNHNS, SASEGT. Between the trimmed V and J ends, which lost 11 bases and 5 bases, there was a span of 12 bases. CDR3 DNA sequence: TGTGCCGCGGGGCAGGTGTATGGCTACACCTTC. Protein: CAAGQVYGYTF.

The gene calls are TRBV5-1 and TRBJ2-5, with 15 bases identical to TRBD2. Trimming at V came to 0 bases and at J to 5 bases, leaving 2 bases not matched to a gene. CDR1 SGHRS and CDR2 YFSETQ come from the germline V gene. This CDR3 is built from 16 residues. The CDR3 DNA reads TGCGCCAGCAGCTTGGGCGGGACTAGCGGGGGGGAGACCCAGTACTTC. Amino acids: CASSLGGTSGGETQYF.

This sequence joins TRBV19 and TRBJ2-1; 10 bases map to TRBD1. Germline CDR1 and CDR2: LNHDA and SQIVND (reference sequence). Unmatched junction bases numbered 22, after V lost 11 bases and J lost 3 bases. The length of the CDR3 is 19 residues. CDR3: CAGKTGGPLASEDYNEQFF. CDR3 coding DNA: TGTGCCGGCAAGACAGGGGGCCCACTGGCTTCCGAGGACTACAATGAGCAGTTCTTC.

Many counts were recorded for this clonotype. The chain joins TRBV27 to TRBJ1-2; 8 positions match TRBD1. CDR3 length: 14 residues. V lost 6 bases and J lost 3; bases outside the gene matches: 6. Germline V gene lookup returns CDR1 MNHEY and CDR2 SMNVEV (reference sequence). CDR3 nucleotide sequence: TGTGCCAGCAGCCCCAGGGACAGGTACTATGGCTACACCTTC. Its translation: CASSPRDRYYGYTF.

This clonotype came up many times. The chain links TRBV12-3 or TRBV12-4 to TRBJ1-1; weak D call: TRBD1 (6 bases). Trimming removed 4 bases from V and 1 base from J, with 10 bases in between. There are 14 residues in the CDR3. CDR3 bases: TGTGCCAGCAGTTACGGGGGACAGAACACTGAAGCTTTCTTT. It is translated as CASSYGGQNTEAFF.